This TCR beta chain was observed in a study of blood T cell repertoires in COVID-19. Study summary: Acute and convalescent COVID-19 samples came from the United States, Italy and Spain. The cDNA or gDNA used as material had been derived from T cells, B-cell-depleted T cells, or PBMCs.

Per the authors' pipeline: Reference gene primer amplification yielded estimated nucleated cell counts. Data came from immunoSEQ multiplex PCR; TCRdb stores just in-frame clones and leaves some out. For V, J and clone size, that table is used; D and trimming come from the DNA. The sample shows 45,000 to 65,000 clones, over 80% of them seen only once. Trimming at V came to 6 bases and at J to 8 bases, leaving 7 bases not matched to a gene. The CDR3 sequence is 14 residues long. Germline V CDR1 and CDR2: SGHRS, YFSETQ. The chain has TRBV5-1 and TRBJ2-3; TRBD2 matches 12 bases. The clonotype comes from a man aged 35-49 years with acute or convalescent COVID-19. The sample comprised peripheral blood. CDR3 protein: CASTVTSGGSTQYF. The CDR3 nucleotides are TGCGCCAGCACGGTTACTAGCGGGGGGAGTACGCAGTATTTT.